This T cell receptor beta chain was sequenced in a study of beta chain features in type 1 diabetes (dated by TCRdb to between 2018 and 2020). Regarding the research as a whole: Patients and healthy donors did not differ in mean age, gender distribution, total cell number or subset yield. A total of about 110 million sorted cells were examined across all samples, and the number of cells per subset was strongly correlated with RNA yield. In the study, recently diagnosed type 1 diabetes patients and matched healthy donors were compared on the TCRB repertoires of their sorted circulating CD4+ T cell subsets. Naive and central memory subsets were obtained from all 30 or so donors, but regulatory and stem cell-like memory subsets were isolated from only 8 patients and about eight healthy donors. Overall study results and their limits: PCR might favor shorter templates, but patient and control samples were amplified and corrected together, so any skew would affect both groups equally. Because the HLA sub-analyses included only small numbers of individuals, any influence of HLA type on TCRB rearrangement was left unresolved. Fewer insertions and more nucleotide deletions at VDJ recombination sites were observed in patients with type 1 diabetes, implying thymic rearrangement abnormalities. Naive, central memory and regulatory TCRB repertoires appeared to be more similar among patients than among healthy donors. A moderate but significant shortening of TCRB CDR3 length was observed in type 1 diabetes patients in all four CD4+ subsets. Because cDNA was sequenced instead of genomic DNA, highly expressing activated cells could be over-represented, though the groups showed no difference in activation or CD3 levels.

Each donor gave one peripheral blood draw, averaging approximately 0.11 L, which was collected into heparinised tubes. A BD FACSAria II and a panel including CD45RO, CCR7, CD25, CD127, CD95 and CD27 were used to sort naive, central memory, regulatory and stem cell-like memory CD4+ T cells. Every sorted population had a purity above 98%. PBMCs were separated immediately by Lymphoprep density gradient centrifugation and were stained directly, without being cultured. Samples were stained and sorted in pairs, with one healthy donor and one patient per experiment, so that batch effects were minimized. The entire isolated RNA was reverse transcribed using the High Capacity cDNA Reverse Transcription Kit, and thus expressed TCRB transcripts were sequenced. Deep immunoSEQ sequencing was performed on naive, central memory and regulatory T cell samples, with an average of about 4 million total reads per sample. Sorted cells were lysed in RLT buffer, and RNA was extracted using DNase-treated RNeasy Micro or Mini kits according to cell number. Each cell subset was processed separately to prevent cross-contamination, with patient and healthy donor samples processed together. TCRB sequences were amplified from cDNA with the immunoSEQ multiplex PCR, producing 87-bp fragments spanning the CDR3 region. Amplicons were sequenced on the Illumina HiSeq platform. From the authors' description of their analysis: Synthetic template baselines were used to correct PCR bias computationally, reads within Hamming distance 2 were collapsed, and singletons that could not be merged were discarded. Reads were aligned against IMGT so that V, D and J genes, CDR3 length and insertions or deletions at six rearrangement sites could be assigned. Within each subset, clonotype counts were normalized to the number of sorted cells before true diversity and Gini coefficients were calculated with the tcR R package. The overlap coefficient, calculated on TCRB nucleotide sequences, was used to measure repertoire sharing. This immuneACCESS table, as held by TCRdb, lists in-frame sequences with V and J called but not all clones. Of the missing ones, under half trace to an unresolved V gene in checked studies; the others have no known cause. V and J calls and clone size are as listed in that table; D and trimming were resolved from the DNA. Across this sample there are tens of thousands of clones, with around 50% seen only once. About 2.1% of the sample lies in the top ten.

Turning to this clone: It lacks a known antigen. The input lacks base qualities; no much larger clone sits a single base away.

From cysteine to phenylalanine, the CDR3 is 13 amino acids long. The sequence is cut down to CDR3 DNA, 39 bases in frame from base 1. Trimming leaves V shorter by 7 bases and J shorter by 3 bases, with the junction holding 4 bases beyond the gene matches. As encoded in the germline V gene, CDR1 is SNHLY while CDR2 is FYNNEI. The V and J genes are TRBV2 and TRBJ2-3, with 7 central nucleotides matching TRBD1. Input material: Tregs from blood. The cell subset or site label corresponds to: regulatory CD4+ T cells. The source of this sequence is a young woman in good health. The CDR3 is CASNRDRTDTQYF. The DNA is TGTGCCAGCAATAGGGACAGAACAGATACGCAGTATTTT.